The rows below give T cell receptor beta chains drawn from one sample of a study of radiation and T cells in renal cell carcinoma. The repertoire was sequenced with immunoSEQ multiplex PCR; TCRdb's copy has only in-frame clones and lacks some. The repertoire holds under 100,000 clones, with around four fifths as singletons. Sequencing was performed on blood, taken from a patient whose treatment included radiotherapy and nephrectomy. The receptors here all came from a man aged 45-65 years with renal cell carcinoma. CDR3s include the opening cysteine and the closing phenylalanine or tryptophan. Fields, in order: V gene, clone size, D gene, J gene, CDR3 protein, CDR3 DNA. The D gene is left open where the match is weak. Clone sizes are given selectively: once, few, many, or a class where the clone is expanded.

>TRBV2|few|-|TRBJ1-1
CASSAQGLNTEAFF
TGTGCCAGCAGTGCACAGGGCCTGAACACTGAAGCTTTCTTT
>TRBV27|-|-|TRBJ1-1
CASSFGRGAFTEAFF
TGTGCCAGCAGTTTCGGACGAGGGGCGTTTACTGAAGCTTTCTTT
>TRBV5-8|-|-|TRBJ2-2
CASSPGTAANTGELFF
TGTGCCAGCAGCCCAGGGACCGCAGCGAACACCGGGGAGCTGTTTTTT
>TRBV5-4|-|TRBD1|TRBJ2-7
CASSTRTGAEQYF
TGTGCCAGCAGCACTAGGACAGGGGCCGAGCAGTACTTC
>TRBV4-1|-|-|TRBJ1-2
CASSQELLASDGYTF
TGCGCCAGCAGCCAAGAACTGCTGGCGTCGGATGGCTACACCTTC
>TRBV27|-|-|TRBJ2-1
CASSSPSGHEQFF
TGTGCCAGCAGTTCACCCTCGGGTCATGAGCAGTTCTTC
>TRBV7-9|-|-|TRBJ2-1
CASSLANGQYNEQFF
TGTGCCAGCAGCTTAGCGAATGGACAATACAATGAGCAGTTCTTC
>TRBV20-1|-|-|TRBJ2-7
CSANQGYEQYF
TGCAGTGCTAATCAGGGTTACGAGCAGTACTTC
>TRBV29-1|-|TRBD1|TRBJ2-7
CSATETGDGYEQYF
TGCAGCGCCACCGAAACAGGGGACGGGTACGAGCAGTACTTC
>TRBV27|-|-|TRBJ2-5
CASSPRTLRGTQYF
TGTGCCAGCAGTCCTCGAACCCTGCGCGGGACCCAGTACTTC
>TRBV19|-|-|TRBJ1-2
CASLDLLTGNYGYTF
TGTGCCAGCTTAGACCTGCTGACAGGAAACTATGGCTACACCTTC
>TRBV11-2|-|-|TRBJ2-5
CASSLSLVGETQYF
TGTGCCAGCAGCTTATCGCTGGTAGGGGAGACCCAGTACTTC
>TRBV7-8|-|TRBD2|TRBJ2-7
CASSLGRESYEQYF
TGTGCCAGCAGCTTAGGGCGGGAGTCCTACGAGCAGTACTTC
>TRBV30|-|-|TRBJ1-3
CAWTSGLGGGSGNTIYF
TGTGCCTGGACTTCCGGCCTTGGAGGCGGGTCTGGAAACACCATATATTTT
>TRBV6-1|-|-|TRBJ2-7
CASSEGQFSSYEQYF
TGTGCCAGCAGTGAAGGACAGTTTAGCTCCTACGAGCAGTACTTC
>TRBV6-1|-|TRBD1|TRBJ2-1
CASSPVGQWPGEQFF
TGTGCCAGCAGTCCCGTGGGACAGTGGCCGGGTGAGCAGTTCTTC
>TRBV5-1|-|-|TRBJ2-3
CASSPTSRSDTQYF
TGCGCCAGCAGCCCGACCAGCCGGTCAGATACGCAGTATTTT
>TRBV5-1|-|-|TRBJ2-7
CASSNFRDSYEQYF
TGCGCCAGCAGTAACTTCAGGGACTCCTACGAGCAGTACTTC
>TRBV10-3|-|-|TRBJ1-4
CAISEGPYGNEKLFF
TGTGCCATCAGTGAGGGTCCCTATGGTAATGAAAAACTGTTTTTT
>TRBV6-6|once|TRBD1|TRBJ1-5
CASSSGQGMIEEPQHF
TGTGCCAGCAGTTCGGGACAGGGGATGATTGAAGAGCCCCAGCATTTT
>TRBV11-3|-|TRBD1|TRBJ1-6
CASSPGQGDSPLHF
TGTGCCAGCAGCCCGGGACAGGGAGATTCACCCCTCCACTTT
>TRBV6-1|-|TRBD2|TRBJ2-7
CASRAGGYEQYF
TGTGCCAGCAGGGCGGGGGGCTACGAGCAGTACTTC
>TRBV9|-|-|TRBJ1-4
CASSPRRGQGDGGEKLFF
TGTGCCAGCAGCCCACGCCGGGGACAAGGGGACGGGGGTGAAAAACTGTTTTTT
>TRBV5-1|-|-|TRBJ2-7
CASSGEVSTYEQYF
TGCGCCAGCAGCGGTGAGGTTAGTACCTACGAGCAGTACTTC
>TRBV23-1|-|-|TRBJ2-7
CASRVHRASYEQYF
TGCGCCAGCAGAGTACACAGGGCCTCCTACGAGCAGTACTTC
>TRBV5-4|-|-|TRBJ2-1
CASSLDGGSSYNEQFF
TGTGCCAGCAGCTTGGACGGGGGAAGCTCCTACAATGAGCAGTTCTTC
>TRBV4-1|-|-|TRBJ1-2
CASSQQIGVGYGYTF
TGCGCCAGCAGCCAACAGATCGGGGTTGGCTATGGCTACACCTTC
>TRBV27|-|-|TRBJ2-1
CASSLAGSSYNEQFF
TGTGCCAGCAGTTTGGCGGGGAGCTCCTACAATGAGCAGTTCTTC
>TRBV25-1|-|-|TRBJ2-7
CASSTRAYEQYF
TGTGCCAGCAGTACCCGAGCCTACGAGCAGTACTTC
>TRBV10-3|-|-|TRBJ2-7
CAIRTQGMGEQYF
TGTGCCATCAGGACTCAGGGGATGGGCGAGCAGTACTTC
>TRBV7-3|-|TRBD2|TRBJ2-3
CASSLGPGSGGALDTQYF
TGTGCCAGCAGCTTAGGCCCGGGGAGCGGGGGGGCCCTGGATACGCAGTATTTT
>TRBV19|-|-|TRBJ2-5
CASSIQGGGVETQYF
TGTGCCAGTAGTATACAGGGGGGTGGTGTAGAGACCCAGTACTTC
>TRBV2|-|-|TRBJ1-6
CASRASSYNSPLHF
TGTGCCAGCAGAGCCTCCTCCTATAATTCACCCCTCCACTTT
>TRBV4-3|-|-|TRBJ1-6
CASSQDLTLSSPLHF
TGCGCCAGCAGCCAAGATCTTACCCTTTCTTCACCCCTCCACTTT
>TRBV25-1|-|-|TRBJ2-1
CASSGTGNEQFF
TGTGCCAGCAGTGGAACAGGCAATGAGCAGTTCTTC
>TRBV23-1|-|-|TRBJ2-2
CASSLSRRNRNTGELFF
TGCGCCAGCAGTCTCTCAAGGAGAAATAGGAACACCGGGGAGCTGTTTTTT
>TRBV5-6|once|-|TRBJ2-3
CASSGATSGDTQYF
TGTGCCAGCAGTGGGGCGACCTCGGGAGATACGCAGTATTTT
>TRBV5-1|-|-|TRBJ1-3
CASSVPTGSGNTIYF
TGCGCCAGCAGCGTACCCACAGGGAGCGGAAACACCATATATTTT
>TRBV7-2|-|-|TRBJ1-5
CASSLEQYQPQHF
TGTGCCAGCAGCTTAGAACAGTATCAGCCCCAGCATTTT
>TRBV12-5|-|TRBD1|TRBJ2-5
CASGTGVVQVQETQYF
TGTGCTAGTGGGACAGGGGTAGTTCAGGTACAAGAGACCCAGTACTTC
>TRBV5-1|-|-|TRBJ2-3
CASSLDTDTQYF
TGCGCCAGCAGCTTGGACACAGATACGCAGTATTTT
>TRBV7-2|few|-|TRBJ1-6
CASSSYNSPLHF
TGTGCCAGCAGCTCCTATAATTCACCCCTCCACTTT
>TRBV19|-|-|TRBJ1-1
CASSLVGVAFF
TGTGCCAGTAGTCTGGTCGGGGTAGCTTTCTTT
>TRBV19|-|TRBD2|TRBJ2-5
CASSPGTSGRKGETQYF
TGTGCCAGTAGTCCTGGGACTAGCGGGAGGAAGGGGGAGACCCAGTACTTC
>TRBV27|-|TRBD2|TRBJ2-2
CASSFRTSGRAHTGELFF
TGTGCCAGCAGTTTCCGGACTAGCGGGAGGGCCCACACCGGGGAGCTGTTTTTT
>TRBV2|once|TRBD2|TRBJ2-1
CASSVSGSSYNEQFF
TGTGCCAGCAGCGTTAGCGGGAGTTCCTACAATGAGCAGTTCTTC
>TRBV7-9|-|TRBD2|TRBJ2-5
CASKASGGASETQYF
TGTGCCAGCAAAGCGAGCGGGGGGGCTTCAGAGACCCAGTACTTC
>TRBV5-8|-|-|TRBJ1-1
CASSLEMGGFTEAFF
TGTGCCAGCAGCTTGGAAATGGGGGGGTTCACTGAAGCTTTCTTT
>TRBV5-1|-|-|TRBJ2-3
CASSLVASASPDTQYF
TGCGCCAGCAGCTTGGTGGCTAGTGCTTCCCCAGATACGCAGTATTTT
>TRBV5-1|few|-|TRBJ1-5
CASSLVGGAGQPQHF
TGCGCCAGCAGCTTGGTGGGGGGCGCGGGTCAGCCCCAGCATTTT